The clone carrying this TCR beta chain appeared a single time. Its antigen is as yet unknown. Clones were sequenced by immunoSEQ multiplex PCR, and TCRdb holds only the in-frame ones, with some missing. The sample comprises around 72,000 clones, 85% to 90% of which are singletons, and around 10% rests with the top ten. With baseline, cycle 4 day 1, and cycle 7 day 1 as timepoints, blood was sampled. The V gene lost 5 bases and the J gene lost 1 base, with 8 bases spanning the gap. The CDR3 sequence is 13 residues long. Germline CDR1 reads SGHTA; CDR2 reads FQGTGA. The sample comes from a study of OX40 agonist ivuxolimab in advanced cancers. The overall study: Under the entry rules, prior anti-PD-1, anti-PD-L1 or anti-CTLA-4 therapy was allowed, and approximately 40% had some.

General study findings and limits: Among the lowest peripheral clonal expansion occurred in 0.1-3.0 mg/kg partial responders.

Sequences were derived from CD4+ or CD8+ T cells sorted from blood, sampled in a trial of the OX40 agonist ivuxolimab. The receptor's source is an adult with an advanced solid tumor such as melanoma, head and neck, liver or kidney cancer. J is TRBJ1-1 and V is TRBV7-3, with D perhaps TRBD1 (5 bases). CDR3 nucleotides: TGTGCCAGCAGCCACCAGGGGAACACTGAAGCTTTCTTT. It translates to CASSHQGNTEAFF. Full variable domain (missing parts from reference TRBV7-3 and TRBJ1-1): GAGVSQTPSNKVTEKGKYVELRCDPISGHTALYWYRQSLGQGPEFLIYFQGTGAADDSGLPNDRFFAVRPEGSVSTLKIQRTERGDSAVYLCASSHQGNTEAFFGQGTRLTVV.